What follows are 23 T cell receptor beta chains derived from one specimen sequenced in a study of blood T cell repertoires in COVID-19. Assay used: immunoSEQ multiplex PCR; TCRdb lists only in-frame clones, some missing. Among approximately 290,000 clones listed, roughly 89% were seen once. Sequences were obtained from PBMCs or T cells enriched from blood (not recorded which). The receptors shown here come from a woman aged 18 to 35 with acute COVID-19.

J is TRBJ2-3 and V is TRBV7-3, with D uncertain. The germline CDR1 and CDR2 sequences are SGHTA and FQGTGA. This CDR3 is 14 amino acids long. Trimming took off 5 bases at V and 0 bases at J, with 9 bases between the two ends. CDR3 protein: CASSKLLSTDTQYF. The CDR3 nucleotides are TGTGCCAGCAGCAAACTCCTTAGCACAGATACGCAGTATTTT.

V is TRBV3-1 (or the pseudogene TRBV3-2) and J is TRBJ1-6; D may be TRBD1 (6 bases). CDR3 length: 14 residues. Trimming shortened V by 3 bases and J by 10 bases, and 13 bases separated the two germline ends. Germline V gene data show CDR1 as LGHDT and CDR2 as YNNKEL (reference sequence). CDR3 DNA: TGTGCCAGCAGCCATAACCAGGGGTCCTCACCCCTCCACTTT. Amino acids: CASSHNQGSSPLHF.

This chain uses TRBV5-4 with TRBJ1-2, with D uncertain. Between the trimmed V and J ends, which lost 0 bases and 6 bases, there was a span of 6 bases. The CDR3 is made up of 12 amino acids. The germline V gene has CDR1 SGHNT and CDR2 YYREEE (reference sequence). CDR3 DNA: TGTGCCAGCAGCTTGGACAACGATGGCTACACCTTC. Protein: CASSLDNDGYTF.

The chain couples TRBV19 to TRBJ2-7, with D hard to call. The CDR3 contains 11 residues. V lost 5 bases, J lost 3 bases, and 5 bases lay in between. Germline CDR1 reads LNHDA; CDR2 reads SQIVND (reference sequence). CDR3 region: CASSSDYEQYF. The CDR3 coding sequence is TGTGCCAGTAGTTCAGACTACGAGCAGTACTTC.

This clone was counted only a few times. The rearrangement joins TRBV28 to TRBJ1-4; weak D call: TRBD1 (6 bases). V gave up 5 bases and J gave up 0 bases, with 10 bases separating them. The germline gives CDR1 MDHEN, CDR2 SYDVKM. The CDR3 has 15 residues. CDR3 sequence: CASSPRQATNEKLFF. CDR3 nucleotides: TGTGCCAGCAGTCCCCGACAGGCAACTAATGAAAAACTGTTTTTT.

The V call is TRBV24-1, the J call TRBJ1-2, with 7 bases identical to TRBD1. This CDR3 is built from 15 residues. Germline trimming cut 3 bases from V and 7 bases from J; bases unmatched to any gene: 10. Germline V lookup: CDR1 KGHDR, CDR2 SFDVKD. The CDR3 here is CATSDPDRQGGGYTF. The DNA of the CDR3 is TGTGCCACCAGTGATCCGGATAGACAGGGCGGTGGCTACACCTTC.

As DNA, the CDR3 is TGCGCCAGCAGCTTGGCATTCCGGACAATGAGCTATGGCTACACCTTC. It yields the protein CASSLAFRTMSYGYTF. The chain couples TRBV5-1 to TRBJ1-2, with a weak D call TRBD1 (5 bases). Germline CDR1 reads SGHRS; CDR2 reads YFSETQ. The CDR3 loop spans 16 amino acids. V gave up 0 bases and J gave up 4 bases, with 16 bases separating them.

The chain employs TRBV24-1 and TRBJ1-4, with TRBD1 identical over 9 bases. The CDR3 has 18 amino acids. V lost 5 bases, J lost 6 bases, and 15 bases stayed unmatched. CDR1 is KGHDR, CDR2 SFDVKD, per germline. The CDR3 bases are TGTGCCACCAGTGCCCGCCCGGGACAGGGTATCATCGATGAAAAACTGTTTTTT. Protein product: CATSARPGQGIIDEKLFF.

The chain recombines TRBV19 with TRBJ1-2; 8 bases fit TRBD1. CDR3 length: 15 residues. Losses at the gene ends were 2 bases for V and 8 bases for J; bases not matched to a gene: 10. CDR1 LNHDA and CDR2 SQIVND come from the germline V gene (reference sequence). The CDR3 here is CASSISGQGIGGYTF. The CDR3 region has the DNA TGTGCCAGTAGTATATCTGGACAGGGCATTGGGGGCTACACCTTC.

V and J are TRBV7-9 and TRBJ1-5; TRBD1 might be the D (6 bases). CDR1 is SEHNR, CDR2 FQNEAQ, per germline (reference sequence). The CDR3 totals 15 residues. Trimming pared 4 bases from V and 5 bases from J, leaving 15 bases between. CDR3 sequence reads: CASSSETGLDQPQHF. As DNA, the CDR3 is TGTGCCAGCAGCTCAGAAACAGGGTTAGATCAGCCCCAGCATTTT.

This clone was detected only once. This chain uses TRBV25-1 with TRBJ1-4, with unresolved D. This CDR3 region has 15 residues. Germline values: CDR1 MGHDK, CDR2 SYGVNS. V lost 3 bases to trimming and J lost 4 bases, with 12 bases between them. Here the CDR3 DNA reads TGTGCCAGCAGTGACGATCAGAAGAATAATGAAAAACTGTTTTTT. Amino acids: CASSDDQKNNEKLFF.

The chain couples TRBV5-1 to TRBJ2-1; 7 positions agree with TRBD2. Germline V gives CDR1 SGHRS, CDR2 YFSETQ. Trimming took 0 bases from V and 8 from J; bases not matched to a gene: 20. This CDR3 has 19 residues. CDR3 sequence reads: CASSLAFGALAAPGDEQFF. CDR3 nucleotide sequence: TGCGCCAGCAGCTTGGCGTTTGGTGCGCTAGCGGCTCCCGGGGATGAGCAGTTCTTC.

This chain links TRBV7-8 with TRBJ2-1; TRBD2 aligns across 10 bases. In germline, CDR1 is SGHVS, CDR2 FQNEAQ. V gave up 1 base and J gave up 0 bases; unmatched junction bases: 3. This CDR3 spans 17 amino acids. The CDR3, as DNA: TGTGCCAGCAGCTTAGGACTAGCGGGTAGCTCCTACAATGAGCAGTTCTTC. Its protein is CASSLGLAGSSYNEQFF.

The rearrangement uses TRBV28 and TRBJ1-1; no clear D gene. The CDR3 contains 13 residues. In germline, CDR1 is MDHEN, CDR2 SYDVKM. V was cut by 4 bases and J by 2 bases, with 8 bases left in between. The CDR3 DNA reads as TGTGCCAGCAGTTCGACACACAACACTGAAGCTTTCTTT. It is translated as CASSSTHNTEAFF.

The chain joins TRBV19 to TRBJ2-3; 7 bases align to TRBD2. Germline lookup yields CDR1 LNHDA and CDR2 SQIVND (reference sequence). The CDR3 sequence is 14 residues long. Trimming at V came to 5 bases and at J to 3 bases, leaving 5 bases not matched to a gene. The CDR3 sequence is CASSPTSTTDTQYF. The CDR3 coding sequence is TGTGCCAGTAGTCCGACTAGCACGACAGATACGCAGTATTTT.

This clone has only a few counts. DNA of the CDR3: TGTGCCAGCAGTAGAGGGACTACTGGGCTCACAGATACGCAGTATTTT. This gives the protein CASSRGTTGLTDTQYF. The genes are TRBV28 and TRBJ2-3, with 7 nucleotides matching TRBD2. The CDR3 is 16 amino acids. The germline V gene has CDR1 MDHEN and CDR2 SYDVKM. V dropped 5 bases and J dropped 2; count of bases not matched to a gene: 10. Filled out from reference TRBV28 and TRBJ2-3, the complete variable domain reads DVKVTQSSRYLVKRTGEKVFLECVQDMDHENMFWYRQDPGLGLRLIYFSYDVKMKEKGDIPEGYSVSREKKERFSLILESASTNQTSMYLCASSRGTTGLTDTQYFGPGTRLTVL.

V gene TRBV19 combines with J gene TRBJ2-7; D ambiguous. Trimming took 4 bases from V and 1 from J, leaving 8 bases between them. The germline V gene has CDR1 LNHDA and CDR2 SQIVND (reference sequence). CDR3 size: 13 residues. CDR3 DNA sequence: TGTGCCAGTAGTACGGAGCCATCCTACGAGCAGTACTTC. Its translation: CASSTEPSYEQYF.

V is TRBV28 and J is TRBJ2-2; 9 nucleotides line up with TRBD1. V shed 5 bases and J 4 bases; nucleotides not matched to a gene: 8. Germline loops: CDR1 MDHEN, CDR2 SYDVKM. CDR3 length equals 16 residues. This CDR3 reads CASSDSGTGITGELFF. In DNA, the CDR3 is TGTGCCAGCAGTGATTCCGGGACAGGGATCACCGGGGAGCTGTTTTTT. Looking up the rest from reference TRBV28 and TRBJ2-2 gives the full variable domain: DVKVTQSSRYLVKRTGEKVFLECVQDMDHENMFWYRQDPGLGLRLIYFSYDVKMKEKGDIPEGYSVSREKKERFSLILESASTNQTSMYLCASSDSGTGITGELFFGEGSRLTVL.

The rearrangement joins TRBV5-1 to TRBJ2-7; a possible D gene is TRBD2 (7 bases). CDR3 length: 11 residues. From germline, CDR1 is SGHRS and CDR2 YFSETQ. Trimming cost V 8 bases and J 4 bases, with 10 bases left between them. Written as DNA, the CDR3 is TGCGCCAGTCGGGGGGCGTACGAGCAGTACTTC. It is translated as CASRGAYEQYF. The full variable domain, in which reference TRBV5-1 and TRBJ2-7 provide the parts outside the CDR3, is KAGVTQTPRYLIKTRGQQVTLSCSPISGHRSVSWYQQTPGQGLQFLFEYFSETQRNKGNFPGRFSGRQFSNSRSEMNVSTLELGDSALYLCASRGAYEQYFGPGTRLTVT.

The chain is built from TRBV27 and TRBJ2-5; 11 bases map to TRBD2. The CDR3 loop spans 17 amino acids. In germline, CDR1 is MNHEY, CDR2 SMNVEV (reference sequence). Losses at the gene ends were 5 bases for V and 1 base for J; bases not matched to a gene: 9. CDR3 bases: TGTGCCAGCAGTCTACTACCGACTAGCGGGGCCCAAGAGACCCAGTACTTC. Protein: CASSLLPTSGAQETQYF.

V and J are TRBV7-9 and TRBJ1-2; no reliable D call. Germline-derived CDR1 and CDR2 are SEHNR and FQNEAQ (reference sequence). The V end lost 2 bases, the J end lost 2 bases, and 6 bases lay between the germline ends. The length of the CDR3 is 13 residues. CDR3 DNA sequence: TGTGCCAGCAGCTTACGAGGGAACTATGGCTACACCTTC. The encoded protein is CASSLRGNYGYTF.

As DNA, the CDR3 is TGTGCCAGCAGTCGGACTACCCGATCCTACGAGCAGTACTTC. This codes for CASSRTTRSYEQYF. V and J are TRBV6-5 and TRBJ2-7, with a weak D call TRBD2 (6 bases). Germline assignment: CDR1 MNHEY and CDR2 SVGAGI. Trimming took 5 bases from V and 1 from J, leaving 12 bases between them. The CDR3 is 14 amino acids.

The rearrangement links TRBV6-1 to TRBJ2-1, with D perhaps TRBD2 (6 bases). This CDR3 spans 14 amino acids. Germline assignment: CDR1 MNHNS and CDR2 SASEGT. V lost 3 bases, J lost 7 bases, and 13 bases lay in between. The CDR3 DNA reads TGTGCCAGCAGTGATGGTTCTAGCGAGAATGAGCAGTTCTTC. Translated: CASSDGSSENEQFF.